These 24 T cell receptor beta chains originate from one sample sequenced in a study of synovial regulatory T cells in juvenile arthritis. Synovial fluid was collected with matched peripheral blood from each patient with active arthritis. The table came from immunoSEQ multiplex PCR; TCRdb's copy has only in-frame clones and leaves some out. The ten top clones account for about 10%, within a sample of roughly 2,800 clones. The sample comprised Treg cells from the synovium. The receptors were gathered from a donor younger than 30 with juvenile idiopathic arthritis.

The chain joins TRBV19 to TRBJ1-2; the TRBD1 assignment by TCRdb is unverifiable without DNA. The CDR3 runs to 18 residues. No DNA sequence is on record. Germline assignment: CDR1 LNHDA and CDR2 SQIVND (reference sequence). CDR3 region: CASRGPRVSLLPYYGYTF.

The gene calls are TRBV7-8 and TRBJ2-1; TCRdb's D call of TRBD2 is untestable without DNA. This CDR3 comprises 14 residues. No DNA has been recorded. Per the germline V gene, CDR1 is SGHVS and CDR2 is FQNEAQ. The CDR3 is CASTHPGGTNEQFF.

The chain links TRBV19 to TRBJ1-1. The CDR3 length is 14 residues. The DNA is not on file. Per the germline V gene, CDR1 is LNHDA and CDR2 is SQIVND (reference sequence). Here the CDR3 reads CASTLGRLNTEAFF.

The rearrangement links TRBV18 to TRBJ1-3. Germline loops: CDR1 KGHSH, CDR2 LQKENI. The CDR3 covers 15 residues. No DNA is given. The CDR3 reads CASSLTGFSGNTIYF.

The gene calls are TRBV18 and TRBJ2-7. Germline CDR1 is KGHSH and CDR2 is LQKENI. This CDR3 has 14 amino acids. No DNA appears here. The chain's CDR3 is CASSPLNVIDEQYF. The entire variable domain, with the rest obtained from reference TRBV18 and TRBJ2-7, is as follows: NAGVMQNPRHLVRRRGQEARLRCSPMKGHSHVYWYRQLPEEGLKFMVYLQKENIIDESGMPKERFSAEFPKEGPSILRIQQVVRGDSAAYFCASSPLNVIDEQYFGPGTRLTVT.

This clone is identified as medium-sized from frequency. The rearrangement uses TRBV28 and TRBJ1-4; TCRdb selects TRBD1, and the lack of DNA leaves this call unchecked. CDR3 length: 16 residues. The protein alone is recorded here. Per germline, CDR1 MDHEN and CDR2 SYDVKM. CDR3 sequence reads: CASSLFAGRGNEKLFF.

The J gene is TRBJ2-3, the V gene TRBV5-1; TCRdb's assignment of TRBD1 cannot be checked, as there is no DNA. CDR3 length equals 13 residues. The entry carries no DNA sequence. CDR1 and CDR2 (germline): SGHRS, YFSETQ. The CDR3 protein is CASSQDSTDTQYF.

This CDR3 is CASSARLADFYNEQFF. V and J are TRBV19 and TRBJ2-1; TCRdb's assignment of TRBD2 cannot be checked, as there is no DNA. Germline V gives CDR1 LNHDA, CDR2 SQIVND (reference sequence). The CDR3 length is 16 residues. The entry carries no DNA sequence.

The chain has TRBV18 and TRBJ1-1. There are 15 residues in the CDR3. The entry carries no DNA sequence. Germline CDR1 and CDR2: KGHSH and LQKENI. This chain's CDR3 is CASSPTVNLNTEAFF.

The chain carries TRBV7-2 and TRBJ2-7; absent DNA, TCRdb's TRBD2 call cannot be checked. Looked up from germline, CDR1 is SGHTA and CDR2 is FQGNSA. This CDR3 contains 12 residues. No nucleotide data were recorded. CDR3: CASSPPSYEQYF.

Measured by frequency, this clone is medium-sized. V gene TRBV30 combines with J gene TRBJ2-3; TCRdb outputs TRBD1, but without DNA this stays unchecked. Germline CDR1 and CDR2: GTSNPN and SVGIG (reference sequence). The CDR3 has 16 residues. DNA for this receptor is not on file. The CDR3 reads CAWADIWHGRTDTQYF.

The chain recombines TRBV18 with TRBJ2-2; lacking DNA, the TRBD1 call made by TCRdb goes unchecked. The germline V gene has CDR1 KGHSH and CDR2 LQKENI. The CDR3 is 16 amino acids. Only the protein is on record. CDR3 sequence reads: CASSTVGYTNTGELFF. The variable domain in full, with the rest retrieved from reference TRBV18 and TRBJ2-2, is NAGVMQNPRHLVRRRGQEARLRCSPMKGHSHVYWYRQLPEEGLKFMVYLQKENIIDESGMPKERFSAEFPKEGPSILRIQQVVRGDSAAYFCASSTVGYTNTGELFFGEGSRLTVL.

The chain employs TRBV7-8 and TRBJ2-7; TCRdb selects TRBD2, and the lack of DNA leaves this call unchecked. This CDR3 region has 18 residues. No DNA has been recorded. CDR1 SGHVS and CDR2 FQNEAQ come from the germline V gene. CDR3: CASSLALTSQAGTHEQYF.

This clone is identified as medium-sized from frequency. The chain couples TRBV11-2 to TRBJ1-2; without DNA, the TCRdb call of TRBD1 cannot be checked. Looked up from germline, CDR1 is SGHAT and CDR2 is FQNNGV. The CDR3 extends over 20 amino acids. No DNA is given. The CDR3 region is CASSLDSLGPLTGTNYGYTF.

The rearrangement links TRBV28 to TRBJ2-7; TCRdb selects TRBD1, and the lack of DNA leaves this call unchecked. The length of the CDR3 is 16 residues. No DNA appears here. CDR1 MDHEN and CDR2 SYDVKM come from the germline V gene. This chain's CDR3 is CASSLLFVGQMGEQYF.

V usage is TRBV5-4 and J usage is TRBJ1-1. This CDR3 region has 13 residues. No DNA is listed. Germline lookup yields CDR1 SGHNT and CDR2 YYREEE (reference sequence). The CDR3 sequence is CASSLAVNTEAFF. The complete variable domain, with remaining parts taken from reference TRBV5-4 and TRBJ1-1, reads ETGVTQSPTHLIKTRGQQVTLRCSSQSGHNTVSWYQQALGQGPQFIFQYYREEENGRGNFPPRFSGLQFPNYSSELNVNALELDDSALYLCASSLAVNTEAFFGQGTRLTVV.

The genes are TRBV6-5 and TRBJ1-5. Germline V gives CDR1 MNHEY, CDR2 SVGAGI. The CDR3 runs to 13 residues. Only the protein is on record. CDR3 sequence reads: CASSSGSNQPQHF.

This clone ranks as medium-sized in terms of frequency. The V call is TRBV5-8, the J call TRBJ2-1; without DNA, the TCRdb call of TRBD2 cannot be checked. This CDR3 spans 16 amino acids. No DNA has been recorded. Germline loops: CDR1 SGHTS, CDR2 YDEGEE. This CDR3 is CASSPSLQRNYNEQFF.

The chain links TRBV18 to TRBJ2-7; TCRdb designates TRBD1, a call that cannot be tested without DNA. Looked up from germline, CDR1 is KGHSH and CDR2 is LQKENI. The CDR3 is 15 amino acids. This entry has no DNA. CDR3 region: CASSTGQGGSYEQYF.

This chain links TRBV11-1 with TRBJ2-7; checking the TCRdb D call of TRBD2 is not possible without DNA. The CDR3 spans 13 residues. No DNA appears here. Looked up from germline, CDR1 is SGHAT and CDR2 is FQDESV (reference sequence). CDR3 sequence reads: CASSSGSWAEQYF.

The chain links TRBV7-2 to TRBJ2-3; TCRdb's D call, TRBD2, is unchecked because there is no DNA. This CDR3 has 11 amino acids. The coding DNA is unavailable. The germline V gene has CDR1 SGHTA and CDR2 FQGNSA. CDR3: CASSGGNTQYF.

The chain employs TRBV5-1 and TRBJ1-2. This CDR3 spans 15 amino acids. Only the protein sequence is given. CDR1 and CDR2 from the germline V gene are SGHRS and YFSETQ. The CDR3 protein is CASNSGGTANYGYTF.

This clone is classed as medium-sized by frequency. The CDR3 here is CASSESGRNQPQHF. This chain uses TRBV2 with TRBJ1-5. The CDR3 loop spans 14 amino acids. No DNA is given. CDR1 and CDR2 (germline): SNHLY, FYNNEI.

According to its frequency, this clone is medium-sized (0.01 to 0.1%). V usage is TRBV4-2 and J usage is TRBJ2-7; TCRdb's D gene call, TRBD1, goes unchecked for lack of DNA. Germline V lookup: CDR1 LGHNA, CDR2 YNFKEQ. This CDR3 contains 14 residues. The DNA is not on file. This CDR3 reads CASSQATGSYEQYF.